This T cell receptor beta chain emerged from a study of blood T cell repertoires in COVID-19. Source study methods: The assay estimated nucleated cells by amplifying reference gene primers. The method was immunoSEQ multiplex PCR; TCRdb's version includes in-frame clones alone and lacks a portion of them. That table furnishes V, J and clone size, whereas the DNA furnished D and trimming. The table shows around 30,000 clones, with approximately 90% occurring only once. CDR3 size: 17 residues. Germline CDR1 reads DFQATT; CDR2 reads SNEGSKA (reference sequence). The J segment lost 3 bases and the V segment lost 3 bases, leaving 13 bases of the junction unmatched.

Sequenced sample: peripheral blood. This chain links TRBV20-1 with TRBJ2-3; 9 bases agree with TRBD1. The receptor was derived from a human donor in a cohort sampled during active COVID-19. The CDR3 DNA reads as TGCAGTGCTAGTGCTTACCGGGACAGGGACCTGACAGATACGCAGTATTTT. This sequence encodes CSASAYRDRDLTDTQYF.